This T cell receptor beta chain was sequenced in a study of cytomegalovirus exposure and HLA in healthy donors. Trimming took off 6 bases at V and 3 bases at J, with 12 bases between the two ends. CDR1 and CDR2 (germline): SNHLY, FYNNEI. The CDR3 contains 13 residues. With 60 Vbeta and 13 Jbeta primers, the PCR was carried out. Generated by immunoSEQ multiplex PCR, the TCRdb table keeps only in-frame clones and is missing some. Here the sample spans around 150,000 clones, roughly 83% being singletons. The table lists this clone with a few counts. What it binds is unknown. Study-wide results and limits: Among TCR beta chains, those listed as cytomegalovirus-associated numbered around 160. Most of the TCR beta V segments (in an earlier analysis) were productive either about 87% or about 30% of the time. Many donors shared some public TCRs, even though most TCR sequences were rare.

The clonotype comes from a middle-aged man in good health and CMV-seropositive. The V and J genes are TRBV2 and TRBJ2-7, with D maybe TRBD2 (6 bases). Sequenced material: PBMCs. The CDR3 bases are TGTGCCAGCAGGGAGGGAACCTACTACGAGCAGTACTTC. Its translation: CASREGTYYEQYF.